A selection of T cell receptor beta chains follows, all from one sample in a study of molecular identifiers for immune sequencing clone quantification. TCRdb used MiXCR to reprocess the PCR reads, holding one entry per CDR3 protein. The sample includes around 320,000 distinct CDR3 sequences, 24% of them seen just once. The specimen was naive CD8+ T cells from blood, with Jurkat cell RNA spiked in. The receptors originated from a human donor in good health. Some libraries in this study had Jurkat cell RNA spiked in. The CDR3 runs from the conserved cysteine through the conserved F or W. Fields, in order: J gene, D gene, clone size, V gene, CDR3 protein, CDR3 DNA. D genes are given only for firm matches. Where a row states a size, it is once, few, many or the class of an expanded clone; other rows omit it.

J: TRBJ1-1
D: NA
size: NA
V: TRBV9
CDR3: CASSLEDSMNTEAFF
DNA: TGTGCCAGCAGCTTGGAGGACAGCATGAACACTGAAGCTTTCTTT

J: TRBJ2-3
D: TRBD2
size: many
V: TRBV6-5
CDR3: CASGTSGSDFYTQYF
DNA: TGTGCCAGCGGGACTAGCGGGAGCGACTTTTATACGCAGTATTTT

J: TRBJ2-5
D: TRBD2
size: NA
V: TRBV30
CDR3: CAWESSGEETQYF
DNA: TGTGCCTGGGAGTCTAGCGGGGAAGAGACCCAGTACTTC

J: TRBJ2-7
D: TRBD2
size: few
V: TRBV7-2
CDR3: CASRPTSGSSYEQYF
DNA: TGTGCCAGCAGGCCGACTAGCGGGAGCTCCTACGAGCAGTACTTC

J: TRBJ2-7
D: NA
size: NA
V: TRBV27
CDR3: CTGGLGPVYEQYF
DNA: TGTACCGGCGGATTAGGACCAGTCTACGAGCAGTACTTC

J: TRBJ1-2
D: NA
size: many
V: TRBV14
CDR3: CASSQTDNYGYTF
DNA: TGTGCCAGCAGCCAAACAGACAACTATGGCTACACCTTC

J: TRBJ2-3
D: NA
size: NA
V: TRBV2
CDR3: CASGEAGSTDTQYF
DNA: TGTGCCAGCGGTGAAGCTGGTAGCACAGATACGCAGTATTTT

J: TRBJ2-1
D: TRBD2
size: few
V: TRBV10-1
CDR3: CASSELSGVDNEQFF
DNA: TGCGCCAGCAGTGAGCTTAGCGGGGTAGACAATGAGCAGTTCTTC

J: TRBJ2-2
D: NA
size: few
V: TRBV12-3/TRBV12-4
CDR3: CASKDLAGFTGELFF
DNA: TGTGCCAGCAAAGACTTAGCAGGTTTCACCGGGGAGCTGTTTTTT

J: TRBJ2-2
D: NA
size: NA
V: TRBV21-1
CDR3: CASSQAVSNTGELFF
DNA: TGTGCCAGCAGCCAAGCGGTGTCGAACACCGGGGAGCTGTTTTTT

J: TRBJ2-6
D: NA
size: few
V: TRBV19
CDR3: CASSFDRDPQWSGANVLTF
DNA: TGTGCCAGCAGCTTTGACCGGGATCCCCAGTGGTCTGGGGCCAACGTCCTGACTTTC

J: TRBJ1-2
D: TRBD1
size: many
V: TRBV29-1
CDR3: CSVEGEGQGFGYTF
DNA: TGCAGCGTTGAAGGAGAAGGACAGGGATTCGGCTACACCTTC

J: TRBJ2-5
D: NA
size: many
V: TRBV11-2
CDR3: CASSHSGYQETQYF
DNA: TGTGCCAGCTCCCATTCAGGTTACCAAGAGACCCAGTACTTC